This T cell receptor (beta chain) was captured by sequencing in a study of T cells in Graves' hyperthyroidism and ophthalmopathy. The ends were cut back, 5 bases at V and 12 bases at J, with 14 bases in the middle. The CDR3 sequence is 12 residues long. This clonotype was found a few times. What it binds is not known. It was RNA transcripts that yielded the amplified TCR beta CDR3 regions. A set of HTBI primers served as the primers for a first-round RT-PCR of the TCR CDR3. TCRdb called the multiplex PCR reads again in MiXCR, with one record for every CDR3 protein. The sample shows around 300,000 distinct CDR3 sequences, approximately 13% of them seen only once. Study results and limitations: Among clonotypes expanded in thyroid above 0.001, most were also found in blood.

A roughly 10 ml volume of fresh peripheral blood provided the PBMCs. Material: blood. The receptor comes from a woman aged 30 to 39 with Graves' hyperthyroidism. The chain carries TRBV12-3 or TRBV12-4 and TRBJ2-1; TRBD1 is a possible D gene (6 bases). For the CDR3, the DNA is TGTGCCAGCAGTCTAAGGGGGAGCGGGCAGTTCTTC. Translating it yields CASSLRGSGQFF.